Sequencing of this TCR beta chain was carried out in a study of HIV-infected patients and healthy controls. Turning to this clonotype: Its specificity is unknown.

Study results and limitations: HIV+ repertoires were severely depleted of MAIT alpha-chain CDR3s, unlike healthy controls. HIV-associated CDR3 frequencies dropped significantly during therapy; CMV-associated ones, mostly rising, changed nonsignificantly.

Whole blood was used without fractionation, so all unsorted peripheral T cells were included. Alpha and beta constant-region primers primed reverse transcription of about 0.5 ug RNA. Separate chain-specific third strand synthesis with multiplexing indices produced the alpha and beta libraries. A single primer pair per chain amplified all rearrangements, with per-molecule barcodes. Each molecule carried a 12-nucleotide identifier made of two joined random hexamers added before amplification. Each CDR3 protein gets one entry after TCRdb re-called the 5' RACE reads with MiXCR. The sample holds 15,000 to 20,000 distinct CDR3 sequences; approximately 8.3% are singletons and the top ten take 6.5%. In germline, CDR1 is MNHEY, CDR2 SMNVEV (reference sequence). The CDR3 sequence is 14 residues long. J lost 10 bases, V lost 7 bases, and 13 bases had no gene match.

The TCR originated in an adult in good health. V gene TRBV27 combines with J gene TRBJ2-5; 9 bases are a match to TRBD2. Material: blood. The CDR3, as DNA: TGTGCCAGCAAAGAGGCTCTAGCGGGGAGGGACCAGTACTTC. Translating it yields CASKEALAGRDQYF.